The rows below give T cell receptor beta chains drawn from one sample of a study of identical twins. In TCRdb, the 5' RACE reads were re-called with MiXCR into one record per CDR3 protein. There are around 1.7 million distinct CDR3 sequences in the sample; 25% to 35% occur only once, and over 0.25% lies in the top ten. Specimen: cord blood. These receptors all stem from a newborn girl in good health. The CDR3 runs from the conserved cysteine through the conserved F or W.

j_gene | v_gene | CDR3aa
TRBJ2-7 | TRBV28 | CASSLLVEQYF
TRBJ2-1 | TRBV27 | CASSWGAHNEQFF
TRBJ2-3 | TRBV20-1 | CSAPYTGGRVQITDTQYF
TRBJ1-5 | TRBV20-1 | CSARLPRLGYQPQHF
TRBJ2-1 | TRBV7-2 | CASSFGGLAGVYNEQFF
TRBJ1-5 | TRBV6-1 | CASSELGVTSNQPQHF
TRBJ1-4 | TRBV2 | CASSGTGEKLFF
TRBJ1-5 | TRBV6-1 | CASSERQQPQHF
TRBJ1-2 | TRBV28 | CASSIWGYYGYTF
TRBJ2-6 | TRBV29-1 | CSVGTTPSSGANVLTF
TRBJ1-1 | TRBV20-1 | CSGRGLLNTEAFF
TRBJ1-5 | TRBV27 | CASSLSWTANQPQHF
TRBJ1-1 | TRBV6-5 | CASSYWTPHLNTEAFF
TRBJ2-1 | TRBV3-1 | CASSPQSYNEQFF
TRBJ1-1 | TRBV6-1 | CATPWGRGVTEAFF
TRBJ2-2 | TRBV6-5 | CASKRTGRTGELFF
- | TRBV10-3 | CAISSAGRGHQPYNEQYF
TRBJ1-5 | TRBV10-3 | CAISESDNQPQHF
TRBJ2-2 | TRBV2 | CASRTGTGVTGELFF
TRBJ2-1 | TRBV4-1 | CASSQLPGLSTYNEQFF
- | TRBV12-3/TRBV12-4 | CASSLEGGSMVEQYF
TRBJ1-4 | TRBV12-3/TRBV12-4 | CASSPPGGSDEKLFF
- | TRBV12-3/TRBV12-4 | CASSLRGTSGNGDSYNEQYF
- | TRBV5-6 | CASSFFYNREGHGEQYF
TRBJ1-3 | TRBV7-8 | CASSLVPATGSGNTIYF
TRBJ2-4 | TRBV5-6 | CASSLVAKGIQYF
TRBJ2-4 | TRBV11-2 | CATSPDSKNIQYF
TRBJ2-1 | TRBV14 | CASERGPPYNEQFF
TRBJ1-1 | TRBV4-1 | CASSPKMNTEAFF
TRBJ1-5 | TRBV20-1 | CSARENRGRGGPQHF
TRBJ2-2 | TRBV5-5 | CASSLLASVRELFF
TRBJ1-2 | TRBV29-1 | CSVETSGNSVTF
TRBJ2-4 | TRBV2 | CASGDYKNIQYF
TRBJ2-3 | TRBV7-2 | CASSERLARRNTQYF
TRBJ2-7 | TRBV2 | CASMSGGRIRNEQYF
TRBJ2-6 | TRBV20-1 | CSALTSGVSGANVLTF
TRBJ1-5 | TRBV3-1 | CASSQEGLVDAQPQHF
TRBJ1-5 | TRBV10-3 | CAISEGQSSNQPQHF
TRBJ2-7 | TRBV5-1 | CASSLGGRAGSYEQYF
TRBJ1-2 | TRBV11-2 | CASSLEGTGRAGYTF
TRBJ2-3 | TRBV27 | CASSLAKGSVQNTQYF
TRBJ2-7 | TRBV3-1 | CASSQGASSYEQYF
- | TRBV20-1 | CSAIPTFLAGGGGETQYF
TRBJ1-2 | TRBV6-2/TRBV6-3 | CACSYNGAYGYTF
TRBJ2-3 | TRBV12-3/TRBV12-4 | CASTVGAGKSYTQYF
TRBJ2-5 | TRBV6-6 | CASRKPDTWYQETQYF
TRBJ2-3 | TRBV12-3/TRBV12-4 | CASSLIPGTDTQYF
TRBJ2-4 | TRBV6-2/TRBV6-3 | CASSWPTSAKNIQYF
TRBJ2-3 | TRBV5-1 | CASSSLSERRVTDTQYF
TRBJ2-7 | TRBV28 | CASAYRTGGPYYEQYF